The source of this T cell receptor beta chain is a study of blood T cell repertoires in COVID-19. Whole-study context: Sources were T cells, B-cell-depleted T cells, or PBMCs; the material itself was cDNA or gDNA.

Germline V CDR1 and CDR2: MNHEY, SVGAGI. The CDR3 totals 13 residues. V lost 4 bases to trimming and J lost 5 bases, with 11 bases between them. In the authors' methods: Using reference gene primer amplification, nucleated cell counts were estimated. The table came from immunoSEQ multiplex PCR; TCRdb's copy has only in-frame clones and leaves some out. D and trimming were read from the DNA, whereas the V and J calls and clone size are those reported in that table. The sample has 40,000 to 45,000 clones, approximately 88% seen once; the top ten hold 20% to 25%. The origin of this receptor is a man aged 50 to 60 with active COVID-19. V usage is TRBV6-5 and J usage is TRBJ1-1; D is unresolved. The sequenced material came from peripheral blood. Written as DNA, the CDR3 is TGTGCCAGCAGTTCCCACAGTGGGACTGAAGCTTTCTTT. It yields the protein CASSSHSGTEAFF.